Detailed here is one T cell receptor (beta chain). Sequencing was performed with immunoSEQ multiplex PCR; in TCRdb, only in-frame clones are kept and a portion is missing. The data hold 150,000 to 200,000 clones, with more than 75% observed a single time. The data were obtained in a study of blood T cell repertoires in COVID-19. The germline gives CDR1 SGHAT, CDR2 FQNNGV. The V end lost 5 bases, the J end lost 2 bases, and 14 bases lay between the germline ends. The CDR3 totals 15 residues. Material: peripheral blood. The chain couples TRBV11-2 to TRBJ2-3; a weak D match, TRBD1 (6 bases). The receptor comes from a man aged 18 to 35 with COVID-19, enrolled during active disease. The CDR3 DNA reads TGTGCCAGCAGCCCCCAGGGGCAATACACAGATACGCAGTATTTT. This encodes CASSPQGQYTDTQYF.